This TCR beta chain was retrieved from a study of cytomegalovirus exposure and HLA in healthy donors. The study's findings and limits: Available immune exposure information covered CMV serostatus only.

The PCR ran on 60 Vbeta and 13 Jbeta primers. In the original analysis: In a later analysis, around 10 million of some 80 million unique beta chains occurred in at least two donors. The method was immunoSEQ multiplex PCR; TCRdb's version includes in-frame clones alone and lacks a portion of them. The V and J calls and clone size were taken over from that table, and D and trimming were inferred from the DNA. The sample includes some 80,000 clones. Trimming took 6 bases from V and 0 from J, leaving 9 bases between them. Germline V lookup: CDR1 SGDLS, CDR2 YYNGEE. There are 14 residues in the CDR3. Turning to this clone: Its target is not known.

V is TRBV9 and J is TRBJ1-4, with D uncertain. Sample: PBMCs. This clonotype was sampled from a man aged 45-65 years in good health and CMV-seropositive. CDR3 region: CASNLEATNEKLFF. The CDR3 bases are TGTGCCAGCAACCTAGAGGCAACTAATGAAAAACTGTTTTTT. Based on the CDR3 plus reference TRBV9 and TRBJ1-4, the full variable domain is DSGVTQTPKHLITATGQRVTLRCSPRSGDLSVYWYQQSLDQGLQFLIQYYNGEERAKGNILERFSAQQFPDLHSELNLSSLELGDSALYFCASNLEATNEKLFFGSGTQLSVL.